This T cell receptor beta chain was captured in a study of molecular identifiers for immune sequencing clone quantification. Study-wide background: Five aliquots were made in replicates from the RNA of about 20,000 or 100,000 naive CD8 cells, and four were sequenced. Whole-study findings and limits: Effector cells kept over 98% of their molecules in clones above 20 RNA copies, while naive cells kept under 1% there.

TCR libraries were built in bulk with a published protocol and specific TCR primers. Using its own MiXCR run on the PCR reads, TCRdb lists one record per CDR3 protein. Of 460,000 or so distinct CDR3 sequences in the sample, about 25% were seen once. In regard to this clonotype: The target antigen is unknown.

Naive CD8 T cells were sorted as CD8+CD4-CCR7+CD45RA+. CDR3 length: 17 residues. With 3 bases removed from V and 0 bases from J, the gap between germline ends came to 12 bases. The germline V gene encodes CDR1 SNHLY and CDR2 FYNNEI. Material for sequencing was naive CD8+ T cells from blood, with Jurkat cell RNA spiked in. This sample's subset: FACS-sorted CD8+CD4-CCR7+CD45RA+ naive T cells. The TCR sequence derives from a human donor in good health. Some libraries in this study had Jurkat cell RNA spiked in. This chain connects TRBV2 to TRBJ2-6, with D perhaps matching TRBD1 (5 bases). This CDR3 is CASSEGQGLSGANVLTF. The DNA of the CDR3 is TGTGCCAGCAGTGAGGGGCAGGGCCTCTCTGGGGCCAACGTCCTGACTTTC. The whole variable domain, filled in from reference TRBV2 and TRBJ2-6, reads EPEVTQTPSHQVTQMGQEVILRCVPISNHLYFYWYRQILGQKVEFLVSFYNNEISEKSEIFDDQFSVERPDGSNFTLKIRSTKLEDSAMYFCASSEGQGLSGANVLTFGAGSRLTVL.